One sample yielded the 27 T cell receptor beta chains listed below, sequenced in a study of blood T cell repertoires in COVID-19. Assay used: immunoSEQ multiplex PCR; TCRdb lists only in-frame clones, some missing. The sample shows hundreds of thousands of clones, 80% to 90% of them seen only once. Sequencing used peripheral blood. The origin of the receptors is a woman in her 30s with active or convalescent COVID-19.

This sequence joins TRBV13 and TRBJ2-7, with 9 bases aligning to TRBD2. This CDR3 spans 16 amino acids. The germline CDR1 and CDR2 sequences are PRHDT and FYEKMQ (reference sequence). V gave up 3 bases and J gave up 7 bases; unmatched junction bases: 13. The CDR3 nucleotides are TGTGCCAGCAGCTTCTCCCGCGGGAGGGCCCAACGAGAGCAGTACTTC. It is translated as CASSFSRGRAQREQYF.

The chain couples TRBV30 to TRBJ1-6; a possible D gene is TRBD1 (5 bases). Germline CDR1 GTSNPN, CDR2 SVGIG (reference sequence). V lost 8 bases, J lost 6 bases, and 14 bases lay in between. This CDR3 has 13 residues. This chain's CDR3 is CAAQFQGNSPLHF. The CDR3 nucleotides read TGTGCCGCCCAATTCCAGGGTAATTCACCCCTCCACTTT.

V is TRBV11-2 and J is TRBJ1-2, with D unresolved. The CDR3 contains 14 residues. Between the trimmed V and J ends, which lost 5 bases and 5 bases, there was a span of 15 bases. The germline CDR1 and CDR2 sequences are SGHAT and FQNNGV. CDR3 amino acids: CASSGSHSGYGYTF. The CDR3 DNA reads TGTGCCAGCAGCGGCAGCCATTCGGGTTATGGCTACACCTTC.

The chain employs TRBV21-1 and TRBJ2-3; TRBD1 is taken as the D call from the table, unchecked against the DNA. TRBV21-1 is marked as a pseudogene. The CDR3 spans 11 residues. CDR3 sequence: CLSRGTDTQYF. CDR3 coding DNA: TGTCTATCGAGGGGGACAGATACGCAGTATTTT.

The rearrangement uses TRBV6-5 and TRBJ1-6; 7 positions agree with TRBD1. Germline loops: CDR1 MNHEY, CDR2 SVGAGI. Trimming took 2 bases from V and 9 from J; bases not matched to a gene: 7. The CDR3 runs 15 residues. CDR3 DNA sequence: TGTGCCAGCAGTTACGGGACAGATAGTCGTTCACCCCTCCACTTT. It specifies CASSYGTDSRSPLHF.

CDR3 sequence reads: CASSPVTTMTRSTEAFF. The CDR3 nucleotides read TGTGCCAGCAGCCCTGTTACGACTATGACGCGGAGCACTGAAGCTTTCTTT. The rearrangement uses TRBV3-1 (or the pseudogene TRBV3-2) and TRBJ1-1; the D is unclear. This CDR3 region has 17 residues. V lost 4 bases and J lost 4, with 22 bases in between. The germline CDR1 and CDR2 sequences are LGHDT and YNNKEL (reference sequence).

J is TRBJ1-1 and V is TRBV5-8, with D perhaps matching TRBD1 (6 bases). CDR3 length equals 15 residues. Germline-derived CDR1 and CDR2 are SGHTS and YDEGEE. V lost 2 bases to trimming and J lost 3 bases, with 14 bases between them. This chain's CDR3 is CASSLWTDGDTEAFF. The CDR3 DNA sequence: TGTGCCAGCAGCTTATGGACAGATGGGGACACTGAAGCTTTCTTT.

This clone was observed a handful of times. The rearrangement joins TRBV11-2 to TRBJ1-2; no clear D. V was shortened by 0 bases and J by 4 bases, with 18 bases between the two germline ends. This CDR3 has 17 amino acids. CDR1 is SGHAT and CDR2 is FQNNGV in the germline V gene. The CDR3 here is CASSLDLSFFTSYGYTF. The CDR3 DNA reads as TGTGCCAGCAGCTTAGATCTTTCCTTTTTCACCAGCTATGGCTACACCTTC.

The V gene is TRBV10-3, the J gene TRBJ2-5; the D gene is possibly TRBD1 (5 bases). The V end lost 10 bases, the J end lost 5 bases, and 20 bases lay between the germline ends. The CDR3 covers 14 residues. The V gene's germline CDR1 is ENHRY and CDR2 SYGVKD. CDR3 bases: TGTGCCACACTGTTGGACATCACGGAGGAGACCCAGTACTTC. It translates to CATLLDITEETQYF.

This rearrangement joins TRBV27 to TRBJ1-1; 7 bases fit TRBD1. Germline V gene lookup returns CDR1 MNHEY and CDR2 SMNVEV (reference sequence). The CDR3 has 13 amino acids. Trimming took 3 bases from V and 7 from J; bases not matched to a gene: 5. The CDR3 region is CASSFRGLGEAFF. The CDR3 DNA follows: TGTGCCAGCAGTTTTAGGGGGCTTGGTGAAGCTTTCTTT.

This clone showed up many times. The sample holds other DNA sequences that translate to the same CDR3. The J gene is TRBJ2-2, the V gene TRBV5-1; possible D gene TRBD1, 6 bases. Trimming took off 0 bases at V and 4 bases at J, with 10 bases between the two ends. Germline V gene lookup returns CDR1 SGHRS and CDR2 YFSETQ. This CDR3 region has 15 residues. The chain's CDR3 is CASSLARGRTGELFF. The CDR3 region has the DNA TGCGCCAGCAGCTTGGCCAGGGGTCGCACCGGGGAGCTGTTTTTT.

V gene TRBV19 combines with J gene TRBJ1-6; 12 nucleotides align to TRBD1. The V gene end was trimmed by 4 bases and the J gene end by 11 bases; junction bases not matched to a gene: 6. The germline gives CDR1 LNHDA, CDR2 SQIVND (reference sequence). The CDR3 consists of 15 residues. CDR3 amino acids: CASSTPGQGAPPLHF. As DNA, the CDR3 is TGTGCCAGTAGTACCCCGGGACAGGGGGCCCCACCCCTCCACTTT.

The V gene is TRBV5-6, the J gene TRBJ1-2; no definite D call. Germline V gives CDR1 SGHDT, CDR2 YYEEEE. The CDR3 loop spans 15 amino acids. V was pared by 1 base and J by 4 bases, with 14 bases between. The CDR3 nucleotides are TGTGCCAGCAGCTTGTATTCAGGAAACTTCTATGGCTACACCTTC. This gives the protein CASSLYSGNFYGYTF.

The genes are TRBV11-3 and TRBJ2-1; D gene unclear. The V and J ends lost 1 base and 5 bases respectively, with 6 bases between them. Germline V gives CDR1 SGHNT, CDR2 YENEEA. This CDR3 is built from 13 residues. The CDR3 loop reads CASSLVSDNEQFF. CDR3 bases: TGTGCCAGCAGCTTAGTTAGTGACAATGAGCAGTTCTTC.

The J gene is TRBJ2-5, the V gene TRBV11-3, with TRBD2 matching 14 bases. This CDR3 spans 18 amino acids. Germline V gene sequence: CDR1 SGHNT, CDR2 YENEEA. The V and J ends lost 5 bases and 1 base, in that order; junction bases with no gene match: 9. CDR3 sequence: CASSRGTSGSGAQETQYF. CDR3 DNA sequence: TGTGCCAGCAGCCGGGGGACTAGCGGGAGTGGGGCCCAAGAGACCCAGTACTTC.

The gene calls are TRBV7-6 and TRBJ2-2; 12 nucleotides line up with TRBD2. The CDR3 spans 17 residues. V was clipped by 3 bases and J by 5 bases; unmatched bases: 7. Germline V gene lookup returns CDR1 SGHVS and CDR2 FNYEAQ. DNA of the CDR3: TGTGCCAGCAGCTTTCCTAGCGGGGGGGCCGGAACCGGGGAGCTGTTTTTT. Translation: CASSFPSGGAGTGELFF.

J is TRBJ1-5 and V is TRBV27; D is perhaps TRBD1 (6 bases). The CDR3 runs 15 residues. V was clipped by 5 bases and J by 3 bases, with 14 bases between them. Germline V lookup: CDR1 MNHEY, CDR2 SMNVEV (reference sequence). Here the CDR3 DNA reads TGTGCCAGCAGTCCCATGGGGGGGGCCAATCAGCCCCAGCATTTT. This codes for CASSPMGGANQPQHF.

This clone showed up just once. V gene TRBV5-1 combines with J gene TRBJ2-2; 15 bases map to TRBD2. CDR3 length equals 17 residues. V gave up 7 bases and J gave up 4 bases; unmatched junction bases: 8. In germline, CDR1 is SGHRS, CDR2 YFSETQ. As DNA, the CDR3 is TGCGCCAGCGCGGAGGAGGGACTAGCGGGGGGCACCGGGGAGCTGTTTTTT. It is translated as CASAEEGLAGGTGELFF.

The V and J genes are TRBV6-5 and TRBJ2-1; 7 bases match TRBD2. The CDR3 spans 13 residues. V lost 6 bases and J lost 3; bases outside the gene matches: 2. Germline CDR1 is MNHEY and CDR2 is SVGAGI. CDR3 coding DNA: TGTGCCAGCAGGGGGGGGGTCTACAATGAGCAGTTCTTC. Its translation: CASRGGVYNEQFF.

This clone has just a few counts. This chain joins TRBV18 and TRBJ1-2; 8 bases line up with TRBD1. Germline V gene sequence: CDR1 KGHSH, CDR2 LQKENI. The CDR3 contains 16 residues. The V gene end was trimmed by 2 bases and the J gene end by 2 bases; junction bases not matched to a gene: 7. The CDR3 reads CASSPKTGDGNYGYTF. The CDR3, as DNA: TGTGCCAGCTCACCAAAGACAGGGGATGGGAACTATGGCTACACCTTC.

This rearrangement joins TRBV6-5 to TRBJ1-2; TRBD1 is a possible D gene (5 bases). Germline CDR1 and CDR2: MNHEY and SVGAGI. The CDR3 covers 15 residues. Trimming removed 3 bases at V and 3 bases at J, with 14 bases between. The CDR3 DNA is TGTGCCAGCAGTTATGGTCTACAGGTGGACTATGGCTACACCTTC. Amino acids: CASSYGLQVDYGYTF.

This sequence joins TRBV27 and TRBJ1-2; TRBD1 agrees at 7 bases. Germline assignment: CDR1 MNHEY and CDR2 SMNVEV (reference sequence). This CDR3 has 14 residues. The V segment lost 2 bases and the J segment 4 bases; nucleotides outside the gene matches: 4. The CDR3, as DNA: TGTGCCAGCAGTTTAGGGCAGGGGGTCTATGGCTACACCTTC. This encodes CASSLGQGVYGYTF.

The J gene is TRBJ2-5, the V gene TRBV5-1; D gene unclear. Deletions cut 0 bases from V and 2 bases from J, with 8 bases between. CDR1 is SGHRS, CDR2 YFSETQ, per germline. The CDR3 spans 14 residues. The CDR3 nucleotides are TGCGCCAGCAGCTTGGAAAGCGAGCAAGAGACCCAGTACTTC. It specifies CASSLESEQETQYF.

V and J are TRBV10-1 and TRBJ2-1, with D tentatively TRBD2 (6 bases). The CDR3 consists of 13 residues. Between the trimmed V and J ends, which lost 7 bases and 2 bases, there was a span of 9 bases. Germline V gene lookup returns CDR1 WNHNN and CDR2 SYGVQD (reference sequence). The CDR3 reads CASTGEPYNEQFF. The CDR3 region has the DNA TGCGCCAGCACGGGGGAACCCTACAATGAGCAGTTCTTC.

V gene TRBV11-2 combines with J gene TRBJ2-7; 9 bases agree with TRBD2. This CDR3 spans 15 amino acids. Germline loops: CDR1 SGHAT, CDR2 FQNNGV. V lost 1 base, J lost 2 bases, and 3 bases stayed unmatched. CDR3 DNA sequence: TGTGCCAGCAGCTTAGGCCTAGCGGGACCCTACGAGCAGTACTTC. The encoded protein is CASSLGLAGPYEQYF.

As regards this clone: An end of the junction does not agree with germline; a read error may underlie this. J is TRBJ1-4 and V is TRBV3-1 (or the pseudogene TRBV3-2); tentatively, D is TRBD1 (6 bases). The CDR3 length is 14 residues. Per the germline V gene, CDR1 is LGHDT and CDR2 is YNNKEL (reference sequence). This CDR3 reads CASSQDFSGRGMIF. The CDR3 DNA reads as TGTGCCAGCAGCCAAGATTTTTCAGGGAGGGGGATGATTTTT.

V is TRBV5-4 and J is TRBJ2-7; TRBD1 is a possible D gene (6 bases). With 4 bases removed from V and 3 bases from J, the gap between germline ends came to 11 bases. Germline V CDR1 and CDR2: SGHNT, YYREEE (reference sequence). The length of the CDR3 is 13 residues. DNA of the CDR3: TGTGCCAGCAGCGCGGACAGCCGCTACGAGCAGTACTTC. Encoded protein: CASSADSRYEQYF.